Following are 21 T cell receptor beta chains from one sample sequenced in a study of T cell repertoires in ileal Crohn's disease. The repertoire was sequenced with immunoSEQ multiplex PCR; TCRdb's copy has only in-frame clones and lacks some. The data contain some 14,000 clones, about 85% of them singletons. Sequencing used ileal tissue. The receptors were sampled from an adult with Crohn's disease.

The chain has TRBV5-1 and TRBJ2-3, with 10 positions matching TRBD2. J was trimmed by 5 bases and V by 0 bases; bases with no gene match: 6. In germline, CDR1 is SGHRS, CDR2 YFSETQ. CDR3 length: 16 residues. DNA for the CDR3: TGCGCCAGCAGCTTGGTGGTAGCGGGAGGTCTAGATACGCAGTATTTT. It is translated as CASSLVVAGGLDTQYF.

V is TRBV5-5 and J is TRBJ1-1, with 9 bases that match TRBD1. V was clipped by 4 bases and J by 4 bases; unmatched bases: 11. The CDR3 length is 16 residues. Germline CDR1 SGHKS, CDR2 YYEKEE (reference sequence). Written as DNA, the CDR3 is TGTGCCAGCAGCCCCTGGGACAGGGAGTTGGTCACTGAAGCTTTCTTT. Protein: CASSPWDRELVTEAFF.

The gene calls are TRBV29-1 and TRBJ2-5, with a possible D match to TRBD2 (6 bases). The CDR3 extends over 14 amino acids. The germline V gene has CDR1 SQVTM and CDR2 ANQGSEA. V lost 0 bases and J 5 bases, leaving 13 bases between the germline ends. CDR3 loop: CSVEDPRRVETQYF. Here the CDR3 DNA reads TGCAGCGTTGAAGACCCAAGGAGGGTTGAGACCCAGTACTTC.

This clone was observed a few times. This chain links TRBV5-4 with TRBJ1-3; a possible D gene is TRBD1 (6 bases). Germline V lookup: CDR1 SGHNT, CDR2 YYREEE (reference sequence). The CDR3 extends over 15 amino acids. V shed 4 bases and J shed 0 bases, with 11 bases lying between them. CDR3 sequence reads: CASSRKTGSGNTIYF. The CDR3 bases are TGTGCCAGCAGCCGGAAGACAGGCTCTGGAAACACCATATATTTT.

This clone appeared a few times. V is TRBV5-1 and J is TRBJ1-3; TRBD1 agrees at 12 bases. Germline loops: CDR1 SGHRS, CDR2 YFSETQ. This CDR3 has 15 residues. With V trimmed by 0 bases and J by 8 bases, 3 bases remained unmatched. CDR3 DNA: TGCGCCAGCAGCTTGGCTGGGGACAGGGGGCACACCATATATTTT. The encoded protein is CASSLAGDRGHTIYF.

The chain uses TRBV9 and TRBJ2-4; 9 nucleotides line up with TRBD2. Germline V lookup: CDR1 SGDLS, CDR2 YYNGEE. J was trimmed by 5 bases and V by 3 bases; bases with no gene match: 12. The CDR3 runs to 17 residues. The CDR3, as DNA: TGTGCCAGCAGCGCTATGGTGGCGGGAGGGGTGGAAAACATTCAGTACTTC. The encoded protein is CASSAMVAGGVENIQYF.

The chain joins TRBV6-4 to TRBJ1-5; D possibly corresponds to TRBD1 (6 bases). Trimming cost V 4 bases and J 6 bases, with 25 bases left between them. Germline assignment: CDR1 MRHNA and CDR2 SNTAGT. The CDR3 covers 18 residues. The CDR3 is CASSVLDPPRQVCQPQHF. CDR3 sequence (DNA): TGTGCCAGCAGTGTTCTCGACCCCCCGAGACAGGTCTGTCAGCCCCAGCATTTT.

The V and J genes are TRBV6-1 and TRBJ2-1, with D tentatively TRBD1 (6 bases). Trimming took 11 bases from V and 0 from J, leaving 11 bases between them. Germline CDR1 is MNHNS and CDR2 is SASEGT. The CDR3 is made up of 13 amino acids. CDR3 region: CAFGQSSYNEQFF. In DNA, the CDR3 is TGTGCCTTCGGACAGAGCTCCTACAATGAGCAGTTCTTC.

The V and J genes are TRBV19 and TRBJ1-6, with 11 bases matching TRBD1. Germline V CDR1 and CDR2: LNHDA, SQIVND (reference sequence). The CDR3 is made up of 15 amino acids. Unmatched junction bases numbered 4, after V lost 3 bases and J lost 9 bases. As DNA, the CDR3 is TGTGCCAGTAGTATGGGGGACAGGGGGAGTTCACCCCTCCACTTT. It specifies CASSMGDRGSSPLHF. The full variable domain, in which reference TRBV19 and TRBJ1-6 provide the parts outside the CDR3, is DGGITQSPKYLFRKEGQNVTLSCEQNLNHDAMYWYRQDPGQGLRLIYYSQIVNDFQKGDIAEGYSVSREKKESFPLTVTSAQKNPTAFYLCASSMGDRGSSPLHFGNGTRLTVT.

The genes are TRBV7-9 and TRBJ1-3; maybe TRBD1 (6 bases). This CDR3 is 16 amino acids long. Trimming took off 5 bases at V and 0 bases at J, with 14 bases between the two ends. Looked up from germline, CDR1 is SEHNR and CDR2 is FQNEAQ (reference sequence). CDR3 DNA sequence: TGTGCCAGCAGCCCAACGACAGGCCGCTCTGGAAACACCATATATTTT. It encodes CASSPTTGRSGNTIYF. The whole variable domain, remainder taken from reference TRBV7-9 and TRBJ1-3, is DTGVSQNPRHKITKRGQNVTFRCDPISEHNRLYWYRQTLGQGPEFLTYFQNEAQLEKSRLLSDRFSAERPKGSFSTLEIQRTEQGDSAMYLCASSPTTGRSGNTIYFGEGSWLTVV.

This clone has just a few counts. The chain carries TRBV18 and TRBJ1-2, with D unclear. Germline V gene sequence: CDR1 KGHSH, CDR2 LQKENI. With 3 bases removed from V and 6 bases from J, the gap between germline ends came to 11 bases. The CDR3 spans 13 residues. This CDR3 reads CASSPPGNDGYTF. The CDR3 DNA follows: TGTGCCAGCTCACCCCCAGGAAACGATGGCTACACCTTC.

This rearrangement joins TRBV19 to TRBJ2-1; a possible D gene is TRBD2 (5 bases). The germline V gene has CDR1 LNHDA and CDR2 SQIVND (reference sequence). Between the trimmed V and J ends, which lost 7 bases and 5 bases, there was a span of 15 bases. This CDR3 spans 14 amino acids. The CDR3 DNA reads TGTGCCAGTAAGAAGGAACGGAGGAACAATGAGCAGTTCTTC. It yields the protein CASKKERRNNEQFF.

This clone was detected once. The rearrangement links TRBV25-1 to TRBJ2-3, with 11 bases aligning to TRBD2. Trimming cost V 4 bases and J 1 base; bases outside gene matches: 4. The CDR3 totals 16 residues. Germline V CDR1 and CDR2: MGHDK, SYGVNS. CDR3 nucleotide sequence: TGTGCCAGCAGTGCATTGGGACTAGCGGGCACAGATACGCAGTATTTT. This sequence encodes CASSALGLAGTDTQYF.

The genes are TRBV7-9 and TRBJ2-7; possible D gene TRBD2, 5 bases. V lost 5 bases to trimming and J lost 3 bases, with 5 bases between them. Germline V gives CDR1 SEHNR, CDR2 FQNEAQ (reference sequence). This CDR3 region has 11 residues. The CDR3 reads CASSEGYEQYF. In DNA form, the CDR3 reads TGTGCCAGCAGCGAGGGCTACGAGCAGTACTTC.

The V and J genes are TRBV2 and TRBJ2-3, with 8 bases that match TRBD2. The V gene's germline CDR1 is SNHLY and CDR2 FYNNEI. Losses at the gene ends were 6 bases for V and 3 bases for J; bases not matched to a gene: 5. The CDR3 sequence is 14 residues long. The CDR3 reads CASSDGLATDTQYF. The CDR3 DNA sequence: TGTGCCAGCAGCGACGGACTAGCAACAGATACGCAGTATTTT.

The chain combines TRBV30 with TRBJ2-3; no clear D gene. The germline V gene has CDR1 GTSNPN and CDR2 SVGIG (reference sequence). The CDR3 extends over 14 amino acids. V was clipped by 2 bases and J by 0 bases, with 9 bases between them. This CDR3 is CAWSPKTSTDTQYF. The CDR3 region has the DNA TGTGCCTGGAGTCCCAAAACTAGCACAGATACGCAGTATTTT.

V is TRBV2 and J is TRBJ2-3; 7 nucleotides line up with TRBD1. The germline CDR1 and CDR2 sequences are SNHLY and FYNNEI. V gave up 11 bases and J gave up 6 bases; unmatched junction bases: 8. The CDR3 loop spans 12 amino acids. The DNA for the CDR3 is TGTGCCCCCGCAGGGGGTAGGGATACGCAGTATTTT. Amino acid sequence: CAPAGGRDTQYF.

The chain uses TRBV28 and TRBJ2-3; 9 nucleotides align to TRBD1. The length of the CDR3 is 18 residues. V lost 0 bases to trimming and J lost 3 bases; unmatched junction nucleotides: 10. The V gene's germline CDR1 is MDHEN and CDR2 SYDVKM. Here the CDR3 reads CASSLWGWDRAGTDTQYF. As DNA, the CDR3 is TGTGCCAGCAGTTTATGGGGTTGGGACAGGGCGGGGACAGATACGCAGTATTTT.

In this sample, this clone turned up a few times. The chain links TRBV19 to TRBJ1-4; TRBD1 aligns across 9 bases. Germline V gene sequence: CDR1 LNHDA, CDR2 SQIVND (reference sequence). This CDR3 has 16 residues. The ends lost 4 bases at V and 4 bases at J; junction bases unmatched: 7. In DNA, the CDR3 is TGTGCCAGTAGTACCGGGACAGGGAATAGTAATGAAAAACTGTTTTTT. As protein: CASSTGTGNSNEKLFF.

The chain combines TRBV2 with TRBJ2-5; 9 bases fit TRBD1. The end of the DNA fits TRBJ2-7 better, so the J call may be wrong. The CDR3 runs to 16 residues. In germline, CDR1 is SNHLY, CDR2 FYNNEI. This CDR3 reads CASSLSTGGSSYEQYF. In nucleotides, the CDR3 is TGTGCCAGCAGCCTATCTACAGGGGGCAGCTCCTACGAGCAGTACTTC.

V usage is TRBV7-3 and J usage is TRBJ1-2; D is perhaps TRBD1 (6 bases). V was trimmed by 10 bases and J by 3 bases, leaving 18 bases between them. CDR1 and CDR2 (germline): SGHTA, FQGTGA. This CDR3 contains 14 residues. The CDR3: CATLEGDGYYGYTF. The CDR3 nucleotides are TGTGCCACCCTCGAGGGGGACGGATACTATGGCTACACCTTC.